This is a list of T cell receptor beta chains from one sample in a study of T cell repertoires in cytomegalovirus infection. Antigens for these TCRs are unknown. TCRdb ran MiXCR on the reads and lists one entry per CDR3 protein. The sample yields fewer than 1,000,000 distinct CDR3 sequences, 25% to 40% seen once. Here the sequenced sample was cultured CD8+ T cells from PBMCs, taken from culture after CMV antigen stimulation. These TCRs come from a human donor in good health (CMV status not recorded). Some clones in this sample may be carry-over from other donors' samples. CDR3s include the opening cysteine and the closing phenylalanine or tryptophan. Fields, in order: V gene, clone size, D gene, J gene, CDR3 DNA, CDR3 protein. D genes are given only for firm matches. Size is omitted from some rows. Given values are once, few, many or a class for expanded clones.

>TRBV6-6|.|TRBD1|TRBJ2-6
TGTGCCAGCAATACCGGGACAGCGAGCTGGATCTCTGGGGCCAACGTCCTGACTTTC
CASNTGTASWISGANVLTF
>TRBV6-2/TRBV6-3|.|.|TRBJ2-1
TGTGCCAGCAGTTACTCGACGCGTCAGATCTTATACAATGAGCAGTTCTTC
CASSYSTRQILYNEQFF
>TRBV2|.|.|TRBJ1-6
TGTGCCAGCAGTGAGACCCATTCACCCCTCCACTTT
CASSETHSPLHF
>TRBV5-6|.|.|TRBJ1-4
TGTGCCAGCAGCTTCAATTCCGGGCGAGGGGAAAAACTGTTTTTT
CASSFNSGRGEKLFF
>TRBV10-3|.|.|TRBJ1-2
TGTGCCATCAGTGGCAGAAGTAGCTATGGCTACACCTTC
CAISGRSSYGYTF
>TRBV7-8|few|.|TRBJ2-1
TGTGCCAGCAGCACTGGACTCATGGAGCAGTTCTTC
CASSTGLMEQFF
>TRBV6-5|.|TRBD2|TRBJ2-1
TGTGCCAGCAGTGGGAGCGGGGGGGTTAACAATGAGCAGTTCTTC
CASSGSGGVNNEQFF
>TRBV19|once|.|TRBJ1-2
TGTGCCAGTAGTATAGGTGGACAGCTCCTTAGCGTCTATGGCTACACCTTC
CASSIGGQLLSVYGYTF
>TRBV15|.|.|TRBJ1-5
TGTGCCACCAGCAGTAAGAGTGATCAGCCCCAGCATTTT
CATSSKSDQPQHF
>TRBV7-9|.|.|TRBJ1-2
TGTGCCAGCAGCTCCGCCGGGACAAGTCCTGTTAACTATGGCTACACCTTC
CASSSAGTSPVNYGYTF
>TRBV19|few|.|TRBJ2-1
TGTGCCAGTAGTATTATCGTGGGGGCGAGACCTGATGAGCAGTTCTTC
CASSIIVGARPDEQFF
>TRBV10-3|few|.|TRBJ2-5
TGTGCCATTGCTATCAACGGGGAGACCCAGTACTTC
CAIAINGETQYF
>TRBV6-2/TRBV6-3|.|.|TRBJ2-3
TGTGCCAGCACCCTCTATAGCACAGATACGCAGTATTTT
CASTLYSTDTQYF
>TRBV7-9|.|.|TRBJ1-2
TGTGCCAGCAGCTCCCCGTCCGATGGCTACACCTTC
CASSSPSDGYTF
>TRBV7-3|once|.|TRBJ1-1
TGTGCCAGCAGCTTAACACTGAACACTGAAGCTTTGTTT
CASSLTLNTEALF
>TRBV7-4|.|.|TRBJ2-5
TGTGCCAGCAGCTTAGGACAGCGAGGGACCCAGTACTTC
CASSLGQRGTQYF
>TRBV14|.|.|TRBJ2-2
TGTGCCAGCAGCTTATACGGTGCCGGGGAGCTGTTTTTT
CASSLYGAGELFF
>TRBV19|.|.|TRBJ2-3
TGTGCCAGTAGTATCCAGTCCACCACAGATACGCAGTATTTT
CASSIQSTTDTQYF
>TRBV20-1|.|.|TRBJ2-7
TGCAGTGCTAGAGATTTAGTCGGGAGCTCCTACGAGCAGTACTTC
CSARDLVGSSYEQYF
>TRBV7-8|.|.|TRBJ2-1
TGTGCCAGCATCTTATTTTTATTTGAAAACAACAATGAGCAGTTCTTC
CASILFLFENNNEQFF
>TRBV2|.|TRBD1|TRBJ1-2
TGCGTCAGCACCATCGAGAGGCAGACAGGGCTCAATGGCTACACCTTC
CVSTIERQTGLNGYTF
>TRBV9|.|.|TRBJ2-1
TGTGCCAGCAGCGTCGCTAAAATCTCCTACAATGAGCAGTTCTTC
CASSVAKISYNEQFF
>TRBV6-6|many|.|TRBJ1-5
TGTGCCAGCAGTTACAGGGCTAATCAGCCCCAGCATTTT
CASSYRANQPQHF
>TRBV6-2/TRBV6-3|few|.|TRBJ1-4
TGTGCCAGCACGCCATTTCCAAATGAAAAACTGTTTTTT
CASTPFPNEKLFF
>TRBV20-1|.|TRBD2|TRBJ2-1
TGCAGTGCTGTCACTAGCGGGGGGTCCCACAATGAGCAGTTCTTC
CSAVTSGGSHNEQFF
>TRBV6-2/TRBV6-3|.|.|TRBJ2-2
TGTGCCAGCAGTTATGAACCCACCGGGGAGCTGTTTTTT
CASSYEPTGELFF
>TRBV7-9|.|.|TRBJ1-4
TGTGCCAGCAAGAGCCCAACTAATGAAAAACTGTTTTTT
CASKSPTNEKLFF
>TRBV7-3|few|TRBD2|TRBJ2-1
TGTGCCAGCAGCTTAAGGCCAGCGGGGGTGTACAATGAGCAGTTCTTC
CASSLRPAGVYNEQFF
>TRBV9|.|.|TRBJ2-3
TGTGCCAGCAGCGCTACATTGGGAGGAGGGACGGATACGCAGTATTTT
CASSATLGGGTDTQYF
>TRBV2|.|.|TRBJ2-7
TGTGCCAGCATCGAATGGTCGGGGTTCTACGAGCAGTACTTC
CASIEWSGFYEQYF
>TRBV5-5|.|.|TRBJ2-5
TGTGCCAGCAGCCGATACGGACTGGAAAACCAAGAGACCCAGTACTTC
CASSRYGLENQETQYF
>TRBV12-3/TRBV12-4|.|TRBD2|TRBJ2-5
TGTGCCAGCAGTCCGCGGGGGGGGGGCTGGGAGACCCAGTACTTC
CASSPRGGGWETQYF
>TRBV6-4|.|TRBD2|TRBJ2-3
TGTGCCAGCAGTGACTCCGACAGCGGGGCAGATACGCAGTATTTT
CASSDSDSGADTQYF
>TRBV6-2/TRBV6-3|.|.|TRBJ2-5
TGTGCCAGCAGTCTAGATGGGGGACTTCAAGAGACCCAGTACTTC
CASSLDGGLQETQYF
>TRBV7-2|many|TRBD1|TRBJ2-7
TGTGCCAGCAGCTTCCCTCGGGACAGCACCTACGAGCAGTACTTC
CASSFPRDSTYEQYF
>TRBV7-6|many|.|TRBJ2-2
TGTGCCAGCAGCTTAGCGAAGAGGCCTGACCCGAGCACCGGGGAGCTGTTTTTT
CASSLAKRPDPSTGELFF
>TRBV28|many|.|TRBJ1-6
TGTGCCAGCAGTTCCTTGGACATCTCCTATAATTCACCCCTCCACTTT
CASSSLDISYNSPLHF
>TRBV4-1|.|TRBD1|TRBJ1-1
TGCGCCAGCAGCCAAGGGACAGGGAAGGAAAACACTGAAGCTTTCTTT
CASSQGTGKENTEAFF